These 8 T cell receptor beta chains came from one sample sequenced in a study of blood T cells in healthy people across ages. The second PCR ran about 6 to 12 cycles with a sample-barcoded 5' primer and J-beta primers. MiXCR, run by TCRdb on the 5' RACE reads, gives a single entry per CDR3 protein. The data show 900,000 to 950,000 distinct CDR3 sequences, roughly 29% seen once. The same sample was also used in a study of T cells of mothers and their children.

Sequenced input: blood. Every receptor here comes from a woman aged 40 to 55 in good health.

CDR3 nucleotides: TGTGCCAGCAGTGACGACAGGGGTGTGGGTCAGCCCCAGCATTTT. As protein: CASSDDRGVGQPQHF. The rearrangement links TRBV28 to TRBJ1-5, with 8 positions matching TRBD1. The CDR3 is made up of 15 amino acids. The junction had 9 bases not matched to a gene; V was cut back by 5 bases and J by 6 bases. Germline V gives CDR1 MDHEN, CDR2 SYDVKM.

This clonotype has only a few counts. A read error may be the cause here, since a much bigger clone is one base away. V is TRBV19 and J is TRBJ1-2; no reliable D call. Trimming cost V 3 bases and J 4 bases, with 12 bases left between them. The CDR3 is 14 residues long. Germline assignment: CDR1 LNHDA and CDR2 SQIVND (reference sequence). CDR3 nucleotide sequence: TGTGCCAGTAGTATGAACAGAAGGGTCTATGGCTACACCTTC. It is translated as CASSMNRRVYGYTF.

This clonotype came up a few times. CDR3 residues: CASRRDRTADTQYF. DNA for the CDR3: TGTGCCAGCAGGCGGGACAGGACAGCAGATACGCAGTATTTT. The chain couples TRBV2 to TRBJ2-3; 8 bases match TRBD1. Trimming removed 6 bases from V and 4 bases from J; junction bases left unmatched: 6. CDR1 SNHLY and CDR2 FYNNEI come from the germline V gene. The CDR3 spans 14 residues.

This clonotype has only a few counts. CDR3 residues: CSARVSGQGPPAFF. Here the CDR3 DNA reads TGCAGTGCTAGAGTGTCAGGTCAGGGCCCCCCAGCTTTCTTT. The chain joins TRBV20-1 to TRBJ1-1, with TRBD1 as a possible D gene (5 bases). Germline assignment: CDR1 DFQATT and CDR2 SNEGSKA (reference sequence). V lost 1 base, J lost 10 bases, and 19 bases lay in between. The CDR3 extends over 14 amino acids.

This sequence joins TRBV5-5 and TRBJ2-1; D is unresolved. Germline V gene data show CDR1 as SGHKS and CDR2 as YYEKEE (reference sequence). Trimming took off 7 bases at V and 4 bases at J, with 15 bases between the two ends. This CDR3 is 14 amino acids long. The chain's CDR3 is CASSRLSPYNEQFF. The CDR3 DNA sequence: TGTGCCAGCTCACGACTGTCCCCGTACAATGAGCAGTTCTTC.

This clonotype was counted at least ten times. A read error may be the cause here, since a much bigger clone is one base away. The CDR3 DNA reads as TGTGCCAGCAGCCACTACAATGAGCAGTTCTTC. Protein sequence: CASSHYNEQFF. V is TRBV3-1 and J is TRBJ2-1; D gene uncertain. Germline-derived CDR1 and CDR2 are LGHDT and YNNKEL (reference sequence). V lost 3 bases to trimming and J lost 3 bases, with 0 bases between them. CDR3 length equals 11 residues.

The V gene is TRBV7-3, the J gene TRBJ2-1; TRBD1 or TRBD2 may be the D gene (5 bases each). The CDR3 loop spans 15 amino acids. Germline V gives CDR1 SGHTA, CDR2 FQGTGA. The ends were cut back, 4 bases at V and 7 bases at J, with 17 bases in the middle. The CDR3 region has the DNA TGTGCCAGCAGCTCCTCTTCCGGGACCAGTAATGAGCAGTTCTTC. It encodes CASSSSSGTSNEQFF.

This clonotype came up many times. The DNA of the CDR3 is TGTGCCAGCAGTGAAAGGAGCGGACAGGGGTCCTACGAGCAGTACTTC. It is translated as CASSERSGQGSYEQYF. This rearrangement joins TRBV6-1 to TRBJ2-7; the match to TRBD1 covers 9 bases. This CDR3 comprises 16 residues. CDR1 and CDR2 from the germline V gene are MNHNS and SASEGT. V was clipped by 2 bases and J by 1 base; unmatched bases: 6.